Listed here are 7 T cell receptor beta chains from one sample, sequenced in a study of cytomegalovirus exposure and HLA in healthy donors. The study ran its PCR with 60 Vbeta and 13 Jbeta primers. Sequencing was performed with immunoSEQ multiplex PCR; in TCRdb, only in-frame clones are kept and a portion is missing. The repertoire holds 140,000 to 150,000 clones, with 80% to 85% as singletons. Sequenced: PBMCs. These receptor sequences come from a woman aged 30 to 39 in good health and CMV-seronegative.

This rearrangement joins TRBV6-5 to TRBJ1-5; D is unclear. This CDR3 contains 14 residues. Germline V gene data show CDR1 as MNHEY and CDR2 as SVGAGI. Trimming left V 2 bases short and J 7 bases short, with 12 bases between. The DNA for the CDR3 is TGTGCCAGCAGTTACACACGAGGGTCCCAGCCCCAGCATTTT. Translation: CASSYTRGSQPQHF.

This rearrangement joins TRBV5-1 to TRBJ2-7; no definite D call. V was cut by 1 base and J by 0 bases, with 8 bases left in between. Germline values: CDR1 SGHRS, CDR2 YFSETQ. The CDR3 consists of 14 residues. The CDR3 bases are TGCGCCAGCAGCTTGTCGGGTGGCTCCTACGAGCAGTACTTC. This codes for CASSLSGGSYEQYF.

This clone was seen only a few times. The chain recombines TRBV28 with TRBJ1-2, with 9 bases lining up with TRBD1. The junction had 5 bases not matched to a gene; V was cut back by 10 bases and J by 2 bases. The CDR3 consists of 13 residues. The germline gives CDR1 MDHEN, CDR2 SYDVKM. The CDR3 DNA reads TGTGCCACGGGGACAGGGACCAACTATGGCTACACCTTC. This sequence encodes CATGTGTNYGYTF.

This clone appeared a single time. The rearrangement links TRBV4-1 to TRBJ2-6; 7 bases agree with TRBD2. The CDR3 runs to 18 residues. Germline V gene sequence: CDR1 MGHRA, CDR2 YSYEKL. V trimming: 4 bases; J trimming: 1 base; junction bases outside the gene matches: 10. In nucleotides, the CDR3 is TGCGCCAGCAGCCGCCGTGGCAGGGAGGGATCTGGGGCCAACGTCCTGACTTTC. Translated: CASSRRGREGSGANVLTF.

The rearrangement joins TRBV7-2 to TRBJ1-5; 9 bases are a match to TRBD1. Trimming at V came to 10 bases and at J to 3 bases, leaving 4 bases not matched to a gene. CDR3 length: 13 amino acids. CDR1 is SGHTA, CDR2 FQGNSA, per germline. The CDR3 nucleotides read TGTGCCACCGGGACAGGGCCCAATCAGCCCCAGCATTTT. Protein: CATGTGPNQPQHF.

This sequence joins TRBV7-9 and TRBJ1-3, with D possibly matching TRBD1 (6 bases). Trimming took off 5 bases at V and 4 bases at J, with 18 bases between the two ends. Per the germline V gene, CDR1 is SEHNR and CDR2 is FQNEAQ (reference sequence). The CDR3 contains 16 residues. The CDR3: CASSRDPLRGGNTIYF. CDR3 nucleotides: TGTGCCAGCAGCCGGGACCCTCTAAGGGGGGGAAACACCATATATTTT. The whole variable domain, remainder taken from reference TRBV7-9 and TRBJ1-3, is DTGVSQNPRHKITKRGQNVTFRCDPISEHNRLYWYRQTLGQGPEFLTYFQNEAQLEKSRLLSDRFSAERPKGSFSTLEIQRTEQGDSAMYLCASSRDPLRGGNTIYFGEGSWLTVV.

This clone showed up just a few times. V usage is TRBV2 and J usage is TRBJ1-4; perhaps TRBD1 as D (5 bases). V was pared by 2 bases and J by 8 bases, with 12 bases between. Germline CDR1 and CDR2: SNHLY and FYNNEI. The CDR3 contains 14 residues. The CDR3 nucleotides read TGTGCCAGCAGTGAATCAGGGTATAACGAAAAACTGTTTTTT. It specifies CASSESGYNEKLFF.